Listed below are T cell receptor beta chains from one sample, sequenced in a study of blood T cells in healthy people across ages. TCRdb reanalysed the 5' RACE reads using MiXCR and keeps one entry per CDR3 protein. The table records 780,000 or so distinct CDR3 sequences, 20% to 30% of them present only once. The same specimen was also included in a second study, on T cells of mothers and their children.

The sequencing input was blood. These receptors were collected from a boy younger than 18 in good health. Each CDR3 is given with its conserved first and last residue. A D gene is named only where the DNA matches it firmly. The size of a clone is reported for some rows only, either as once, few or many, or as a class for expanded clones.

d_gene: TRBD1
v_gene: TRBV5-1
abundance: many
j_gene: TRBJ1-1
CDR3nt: TGTGCCAGCAGCTTAACTGGGACAGGGACTGAAGCTTTCTTT
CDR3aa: CASSLTGTGTEAFF

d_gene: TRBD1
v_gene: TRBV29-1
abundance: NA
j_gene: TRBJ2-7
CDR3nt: TGCAGCGTTGAAGAGGGACAGGCATCCTACGAGCAGTACTTC
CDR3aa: CSVEEGQASYEQYF

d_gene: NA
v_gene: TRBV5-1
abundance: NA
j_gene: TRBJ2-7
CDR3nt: TGCGCCAGCAGCTCCCACAGGGAGTCCTACGAGCAGTACTTC
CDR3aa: CASSSHRESYEQYF

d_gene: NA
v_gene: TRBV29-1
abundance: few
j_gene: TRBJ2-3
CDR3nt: TGCAGCGTTGTGCGGGACTCAGATACGCAGTATTTT
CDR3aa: CSVVRDSDTQYF

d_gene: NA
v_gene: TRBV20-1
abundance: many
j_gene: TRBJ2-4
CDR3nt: TGCAGTGCTCAGGGCGCGACCAAAAACATTCAGTACTTC
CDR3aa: CSAQGATKNIQYF

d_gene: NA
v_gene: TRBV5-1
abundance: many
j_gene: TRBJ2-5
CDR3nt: TGCGCCAGCAGCTCGCGAGGCGACGGCGGCGTTGTACGAGAGACCCAGTACTTC
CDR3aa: CASSSRGDGGVVRETQYF

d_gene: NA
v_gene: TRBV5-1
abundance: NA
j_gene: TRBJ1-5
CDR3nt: TGCGCCAGCAGCTTGGCCGGGACAACTAATCAGCCCCAGCATTTT
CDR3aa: CASSLAGTTNQPQHF

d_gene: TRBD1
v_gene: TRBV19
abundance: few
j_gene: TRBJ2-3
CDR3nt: TGTGCCAGTAGTACTCGGGACAGGGACGCAGATACGCAGTATTTT
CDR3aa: CASSTRDRDADTQYF

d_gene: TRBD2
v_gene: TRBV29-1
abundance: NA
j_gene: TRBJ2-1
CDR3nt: TGCAGCGTTTTGAGCGGGAGGGTCAATGAGCAGTTCTTC
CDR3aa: CSVLSGRVNEQFF

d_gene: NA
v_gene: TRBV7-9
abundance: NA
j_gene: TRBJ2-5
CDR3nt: TGTGCCAGCAGCTTAAGCGTGGGGCAAGAGACCCAGTACTTC
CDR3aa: CASSLSVGQETQYF

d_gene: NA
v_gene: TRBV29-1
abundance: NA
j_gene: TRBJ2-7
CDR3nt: TGCAGCGTTGAGGGTGGCAGATCTTACGAGCAGTACTTC
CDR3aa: CSVEGGRSYEQYF

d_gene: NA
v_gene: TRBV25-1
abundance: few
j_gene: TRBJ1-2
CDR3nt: TGTGCCAGCAGTAATGGGGGAAATGGCTACACCTTC
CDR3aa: CASSNGGNGYTF

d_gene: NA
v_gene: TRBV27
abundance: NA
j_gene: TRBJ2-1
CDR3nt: TGTGCCAGCAGTGATTCCCGTACCCTGAGCTCCTACAATGAGCAGTTCTTC
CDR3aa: CASSDSRTLSSYNEQFF

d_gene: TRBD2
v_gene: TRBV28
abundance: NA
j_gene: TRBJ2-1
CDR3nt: TGTGCCAGCACCTCGGGACTAGTTCTCGGGAATGAGCAGTTCTTC
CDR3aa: CASTSGLVLGNEQFF

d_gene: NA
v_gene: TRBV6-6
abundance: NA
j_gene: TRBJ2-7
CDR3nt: TGTGCCAGCAGAGGGGACTCTTGGAGCTCCTACGAGCAGTACTTC
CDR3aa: CASRGDSWSSYEQYF

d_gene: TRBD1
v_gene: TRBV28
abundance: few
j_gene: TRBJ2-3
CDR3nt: TGTGCCACCAAGAGGACAGGGAGCACAGATACGCAGTATTTT
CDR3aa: CATKRTGSTDTQYF

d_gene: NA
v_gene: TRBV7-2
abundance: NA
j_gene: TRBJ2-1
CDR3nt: TGTGCCAGCAGCTTTGGTACTAGGGTTTTGGATGAGCAGTTCTTC
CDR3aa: CASSFGTRVLDEQFF

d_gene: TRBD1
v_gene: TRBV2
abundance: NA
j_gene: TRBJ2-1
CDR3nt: TGTGCCAGCAGCTACTTTTTAGGACAGGACGATGAGCAGTTCTTC
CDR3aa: CASSYFLGQDDEQFF

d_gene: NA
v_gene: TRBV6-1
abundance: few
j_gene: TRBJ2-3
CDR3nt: TGTGCCAGCAGCACCGGCGGTGAGGGGCACACAGATACGCAGTATTTT
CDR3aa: CASSTGGEGHTDTQYF

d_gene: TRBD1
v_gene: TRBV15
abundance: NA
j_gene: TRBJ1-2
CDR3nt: TGTGCCACCAGCACCGAAGGACAGGGGACAGGCTACACCTTC
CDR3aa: CATSTEGQGTGYTF

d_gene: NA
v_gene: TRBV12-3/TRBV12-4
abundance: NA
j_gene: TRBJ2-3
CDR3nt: TGTGCCAGCAAGCCTTCCGGGACACCGAGCACAGATACGCAGTATTTT
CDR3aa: CASKPSGTPSTDTQYF

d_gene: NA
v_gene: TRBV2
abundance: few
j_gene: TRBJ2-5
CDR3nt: TGTGCCAGCAGCCGGGCCCCCCAAGGGGAGACCCAGTACTTC
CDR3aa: CASSRAPQGETQYF

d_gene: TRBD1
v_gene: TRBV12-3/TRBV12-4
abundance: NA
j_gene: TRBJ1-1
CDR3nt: TGTGCCAGCAGTTTAGGGGCCCAGGGGGCGCGGACTGAAGCTTTCTTT
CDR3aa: CASSLGAQGARTEAFF

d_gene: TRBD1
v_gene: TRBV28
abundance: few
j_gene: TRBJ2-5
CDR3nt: TGTGCCAGCAGCCAACTTCAGGGGGCCGGTGAGACCCAGTACTTC
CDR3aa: CASSQLQGAGETQYF

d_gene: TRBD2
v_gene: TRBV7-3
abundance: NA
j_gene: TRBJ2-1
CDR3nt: TGTGCCAGTAGCCCCTTGGCGGGGGGGGCGAATGAGCAGTTCTTC
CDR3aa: CASSPLAGGANEQFF

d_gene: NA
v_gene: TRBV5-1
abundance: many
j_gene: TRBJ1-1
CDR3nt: TGTGCCAGCAGTCTAGAGTTGAACACTGAAGCTTTCTTT
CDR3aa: CASSLELNTEAFF

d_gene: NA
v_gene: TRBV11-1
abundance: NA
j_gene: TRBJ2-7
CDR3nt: TGTGCCAGCAGCGATACAGGGCACGAGCAGTACTTC
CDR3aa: CASSDTGHEQYF

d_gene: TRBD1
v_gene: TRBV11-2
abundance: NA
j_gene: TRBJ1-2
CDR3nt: TGTGCCAGCAGCTTAGGTTCAGGGGGCAACTATGGCTACACCTTC
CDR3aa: CASSLGSGGNYGYTF